The rows below give T cell receptor beta chains drawn from one sample of a study. TCRdb reanalysed the 5' RACE reads using MiXCR and keeps one entry per CDR3 protein. The sample contains about 9,000 distinct CDR3 sequences, roughly half of which appear only once. The sample comprised Tregs sorted from a lymph node. These TCRs come from a female donor with breast cancer. Both conserved end residues are part of each CDR3. Fields, in order: D gene, J gene, V gene, clone size, CDR3 protein, CDR3 DNA. The D gene is left open where the match is weak. Clone size is not always given. Where it is, it says once, few, many or a class for expanded clones.

- | TRBJ2-1 | TRBV7-9 | - | CASSGAGTESEQFF | TGTGCCAGCAGCGGAGCCGGGACGGAGTCTGAGCAGTTCTTC
TRBD1 | TRBJ2-1 | TRBV6-5 | - | CASSPDRVEQFF | TGTGCCAGCAGCCCCGACAGGGTTGAGCAGTTCTTC
- | TRBJ2-2 | TRBV7-9 | - | CASSSPGGVNTGELFF | TGTGCCAGCAGCTCGCCCGGGGGAGTGAACACCGGGGAGCTGTTTTTT
- | TRBJ2-7 | TRBV10-2 | few | CASSERGLSYEQYF | TGCGCCAGCAGTGAAAGGGGGTTATCCTACGAGCAGTACTTC
TRBD1 | TRBJ2-5 | TRBV5-1 | - | CASRPGTVRLEYQETQYF | TGCGCCAGCAGGCCCGGGACAGTCCGACTCGAGTACCAAGAGACCCAGTACTTC
- | TRBJ2-2 | TRBV9 | - | CASNYRGREDGELLF | TGTGCCAGCAACTACAGGGGAAGGGAGGACGGGGAGCTGTTATTT
TRBD2 | TRBJ2-7 | TRBV6-1 | - | CATASGSLYEQHF | TGTGCCACAGCTAGCGGGAGTTTGTACGAGCAGCACTTC
- | TRBJ2-7 | TRBV29-1 | few | CSVASGSSYEQYF | TGCAGCGTGGCGAGTGGATCATCCTACGAGCAGTACTTC
- | TRBJ1-1 | TRBV5-6 | - | CASSFGTDEAFF | TGTGCCAGCAGCTTCGGGACTGATGAGGCTTTCTTT
TRBD2 | TRBJ2-7 | TRBV20-1 | - | CSASPLSPGLAGEGAYEQYF | TGCAGTGCTAGCCCCTTGTCCCCGGGACTAGCGGGAGAGGGGGCCTACGAGCAGTACTTC
TRBD1 | TRBJ2-2 | TRBV11-2 | - | CASSLGRGGPAGELFF | TGTGCCAGCAGCTTAGGGCGAGGGGGCCCGGCCGGGGAGCTGTTTTTT
TRBD1 | TRBJ1-4 | TRBV20-1 | - | CSARDLRQGAGEKLFF | TGCAGTGCTAGAGATCTCCGACAGGGGGCAGGAGAAAAACTGTTTTTT
- | TRBJ2-1 | TRBV5-1 | - | CASSLHRGTTLDNEQFF | TGCGCCAGCAGCTTGCATCGAGGAACGACGTTGGACAATGAGCAGTTCTTC
TRBD1 | TRBJ2-7 | TRBV20-1 | few | CSASKPGQTHVEQYF | TGCAGTGCTAGCAAACCGGGACAGACCCACGTGGAGCAGTACTTC
TRBD2 | TRBJ2-2 | TRBV29-1 | - | CSGLTSGRFGELFF | TGCAGCGGCCTGACTAGCGGGAGATTCGGGGAGCTGTTTTTT
- | TRBJ2-6 | TRBV4-2 | - | CASSPREGATGANVLTF | TGTGCCAGCAGCCCACGGGAGGGGGCGACTGGGGCCAACGTCCTGACTTTC
- | TRBJ1-1 | TRBV5-4 | - | CASSLGSTTYTEAFF | TGTGCCAGCAGCTTGGGTTCCACCACTTACACTGAAGCTTTCTTT
- | TRBJ2-7 | TRBV6-6 | - | CASSSGTSYEQYF | TGTGCCAGCAGTTCCGGGACGTCCTACGAGCAGTACTTC
- | TRBJ1-5 | TRBV19 | - | CASSLGDGYNQPQHF | TGTGCCAGTAGTCTTGGGGACGGGTACAATCAGCCCCAGCATTTT